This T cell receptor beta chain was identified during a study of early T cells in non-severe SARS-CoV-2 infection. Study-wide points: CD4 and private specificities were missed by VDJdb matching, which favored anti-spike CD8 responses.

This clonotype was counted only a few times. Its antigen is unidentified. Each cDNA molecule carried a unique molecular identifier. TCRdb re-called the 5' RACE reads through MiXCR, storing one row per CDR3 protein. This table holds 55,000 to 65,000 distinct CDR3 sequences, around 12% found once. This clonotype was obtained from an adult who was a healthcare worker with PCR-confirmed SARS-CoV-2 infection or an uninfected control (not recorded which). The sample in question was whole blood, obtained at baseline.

CDR3 sequence (DNA): TGTGCCAGCAGCGTCCACGGTGAGGGCCAGGTGTTCTTC. Its translation is CASSVHGEGQVFF. The genes are TRBV9 and TRBJ2-1; weak D call: TRBD2 (5 bases). Trimming cost V 2 bases and J 15 bases, with 18 bases left between them. CDR1 is SGDLS and CDR2 is YYNGEE in the germline V gene. The CDR3 is made up of 13 amino acids.